This T cell receptor beta chain emerged from a study of CD8 T cell repertoires and HIV-1 epitope variants (dated by TCRdb to about 2020). Notes on the research overall: Twenty-five peptides representing autologous and known Gag and Nef epitope variants were each used to stimulate T cells in separate culture wells. The control conditions were a CMV, EBV and flu peptide pool, the Ebola AY9 epitope as a negative control, and a well with no peptide. Three Gag epitope families and Nef HW9 and YT9 were included among the tested epitopes. The cultures were grown for 10 days in IMDM with gentamicin, and half of the media was changed on days 3 and 7 with IL-2, IL-7 and IL-15 added. Using the EasySep Human T Cell Enrichment Kit, T cells were enriched and then co-cultured with an equal number of autologous T cell-negative cells acting as antigen-presenting cells. An aliquot of 1M T cells was saved as an uncultured baseline condition, separate from the roughly 80 T cell cultures. A total of some 83 T cell cultures were run, with each culture condition done in triplicate except for one peptide, which was done in duplicate. Beyond this particular receptor, the publication reports: The study identified fewer than 10 antigen-specific TCR beta clonotypes, roughly 6 of which appeared to be cross-reactive for autologous or known escape epitope variants. About 5 clonotypes recognized the Nef KF9 family and one clonotype recognized the HW9 family, while no responses to the TAALDMSHF plasma variant were seen. The assay could identify only TCR beta chains and pointed to proliferation in response to antigen, not to T cell function or cytokine profile.

For this clone: Its antigen is unknown. No base quality information exists; no much larger clone differs at one position.

Sequencing of TCR beta CDR3 regions was done on the immunoSEQ platform at survey depth. The QIAamp DNA micro kit was used to extract genomic DNA from every cultured and uncultured CD8+ T cell population. The published analysis was carried out like this. Samples with fewer than 5,000 productive reads were excluded, resulting in the removal of about 6% of the 75 HIV peptide-stimulated cultures. Sequences were trimmed to CDR3 by a MANAFEST web app, and nonproductive sequences, CDR3s under 5 amino acids, and sequences not starting with C or ending with F/W were removed. To count as antigen-specific, a clonotype had to be expanded in at least 2 of 3 replicates compared with the no-peptide control at FDR 0.01, and only within one epitope family. Specific clonotypes also needed at least fivefold higher frequency than in wells stimulated with peptides from other epitope families. Here the immuneACCESS table is served through TCRdb, limited to in-frame sequences with V and J called. Missing clones are a known gap in these copies; in checked studies unresolved V genes cover under half, and the rest lacks a known reason. For V, J and clone size, that table is used; D and trimming come from the DNA. Present in this sample are 4,000 to 5,500 clones, 60% to 70% of which were seen just once. Roughly 42% of the sample is in the top ten clones.

The EasySep Human CD8+ T Cell Enrichment Kit was used on day 10 to isolate CD8+ T cells from every culture. The receptor's source is a male donor with HIV. Sequenced input: cultured CD8+ T cells derived from PBMCs.

The DNA is TGTGCCAGCAGTTTGGCGAGGGATGGCAATCAGCCCCAGCATTTT. It translates to CASSLARDGNQPQHF. The chain is encoded by TRBV28 joined to TRBJ1-5; the D gene is unclear. A distance of 11 bases separates the germline ends of V and J, which lose 3 bases and 2 bases respectively. The CDR3, cysteine through phenylalanine, is 15 amino acids long. Here the CDR3 DNA is all that survives: 45 bases in frame from base 1. The germline V gene gives CDR1 as MDHEN and CDR2 as SYDVKM. The CDR3, completed at both ends by the reference TRBV28 and TRBJ1-5 genes, gives the full variable domain DVKVTQSSRYLVKRTGEKVFLECVQDMDHENMFWYRQDPGLGLRLIYFSYDVKMKEKGDIPEGYSVSREKKERFSLILESASTNQTSMYLCASSLARDGNQPQHFGDGTRLSIL.